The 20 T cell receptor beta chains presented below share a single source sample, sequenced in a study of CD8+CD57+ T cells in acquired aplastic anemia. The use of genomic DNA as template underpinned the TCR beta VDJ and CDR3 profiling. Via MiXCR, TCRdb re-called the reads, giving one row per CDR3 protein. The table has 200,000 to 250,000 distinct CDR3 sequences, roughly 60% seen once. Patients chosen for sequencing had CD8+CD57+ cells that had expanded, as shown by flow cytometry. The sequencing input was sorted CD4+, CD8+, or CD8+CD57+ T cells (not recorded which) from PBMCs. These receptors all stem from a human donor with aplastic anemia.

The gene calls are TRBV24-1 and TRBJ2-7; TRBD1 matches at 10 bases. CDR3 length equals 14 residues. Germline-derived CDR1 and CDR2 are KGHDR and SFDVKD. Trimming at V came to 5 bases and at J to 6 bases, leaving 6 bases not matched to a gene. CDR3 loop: CATSAPGQGSEQYF. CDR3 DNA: TGTGCCACCAGTGCCCCGGGACAGGGGAGCGAGCAGTACTTC.

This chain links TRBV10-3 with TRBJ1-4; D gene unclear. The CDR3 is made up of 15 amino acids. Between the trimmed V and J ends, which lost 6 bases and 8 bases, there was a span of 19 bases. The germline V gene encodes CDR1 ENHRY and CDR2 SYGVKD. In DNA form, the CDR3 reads TGTGCCATCAGCGCTTCAAAAGGGTCTGGGGAAAAACTGTTTTTT. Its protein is CAISASKGSGEKLFF.

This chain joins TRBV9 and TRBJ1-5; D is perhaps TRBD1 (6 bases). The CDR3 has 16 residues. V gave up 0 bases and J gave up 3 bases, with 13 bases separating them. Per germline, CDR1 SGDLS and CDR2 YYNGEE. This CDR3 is CASSVVDRILNQPQHF. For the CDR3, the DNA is TGTGCCAGCAGCGTAGTCGACAGGATACTCAATCAGCCCCAGCATTTT.

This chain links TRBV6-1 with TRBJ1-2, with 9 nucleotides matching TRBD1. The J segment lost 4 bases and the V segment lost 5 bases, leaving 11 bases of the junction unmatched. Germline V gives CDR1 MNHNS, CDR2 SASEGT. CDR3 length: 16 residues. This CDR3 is CASSPIRDREIYGYTF. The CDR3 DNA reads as TGTGCCAGCAGTCCAATCCGGGACAGGGAGATCTATGGCTACACCTTC.

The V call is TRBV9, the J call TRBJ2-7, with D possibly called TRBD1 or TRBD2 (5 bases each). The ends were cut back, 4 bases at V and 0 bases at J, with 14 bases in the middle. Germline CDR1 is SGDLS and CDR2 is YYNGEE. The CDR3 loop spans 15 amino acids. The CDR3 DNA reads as TGTGCCAGCAGCAGAGGGGTCCCGAGCTCCTACGAGCAGTACTTC. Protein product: CASSRGVPSSYEQYF.

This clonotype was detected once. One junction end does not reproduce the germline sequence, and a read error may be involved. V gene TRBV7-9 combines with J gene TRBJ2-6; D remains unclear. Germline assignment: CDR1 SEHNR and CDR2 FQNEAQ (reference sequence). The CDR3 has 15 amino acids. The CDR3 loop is CASSQAYSGANVLTF. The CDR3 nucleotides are TGCGCCAGCAGCCAAGCCTACTCTGGGGCCAACGTCCTGACTTTC.

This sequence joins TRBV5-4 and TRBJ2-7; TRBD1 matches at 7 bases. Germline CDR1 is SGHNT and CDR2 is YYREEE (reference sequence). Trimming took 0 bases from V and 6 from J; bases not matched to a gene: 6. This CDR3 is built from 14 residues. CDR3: CASSLEQGLGEQYF. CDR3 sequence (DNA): TGTGCCAGCAGCTTGGAACAGGGGTTGGGCGAGCAGTACTTC. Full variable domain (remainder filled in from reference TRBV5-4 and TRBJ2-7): ETGVTQSPTHLIKTRGQQVTLRCSSQSGHNTVSWYQQALGQGPQFIFQYYREEENGRGNFPPRFSGLQFPNYSSELNVNALELDDSALYLCASSLEQGLGEQYFGPGTRLTVT.

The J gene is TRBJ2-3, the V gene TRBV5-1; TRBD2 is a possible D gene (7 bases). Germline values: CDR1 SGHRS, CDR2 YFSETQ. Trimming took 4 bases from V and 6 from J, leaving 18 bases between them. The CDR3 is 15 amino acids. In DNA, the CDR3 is TGCGCCAGCAGCACCCTAGGTGGGGGGGCGGATACGCAGTATTTT. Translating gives CASSTLGGGADTQYF.

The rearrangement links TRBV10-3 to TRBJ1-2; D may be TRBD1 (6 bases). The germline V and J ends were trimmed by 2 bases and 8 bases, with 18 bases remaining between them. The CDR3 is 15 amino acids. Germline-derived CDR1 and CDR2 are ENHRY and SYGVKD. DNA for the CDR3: TGTGCCATCAGTGAGCTGTCGGGACAATCATCCGGCTACACCTTC. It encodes CAISELSGQSSGYTF.

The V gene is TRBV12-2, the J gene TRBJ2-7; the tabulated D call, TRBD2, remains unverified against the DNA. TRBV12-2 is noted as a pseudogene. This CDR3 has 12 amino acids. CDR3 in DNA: TGTGCAAGTCGCTTAGCGTCGGGTAGTGGAGGTTTC. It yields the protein CASRLASGSGGF.

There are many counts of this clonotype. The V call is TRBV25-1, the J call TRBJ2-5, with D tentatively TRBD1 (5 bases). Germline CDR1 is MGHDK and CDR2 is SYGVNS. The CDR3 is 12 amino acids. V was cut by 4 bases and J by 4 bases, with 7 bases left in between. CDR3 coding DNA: TGTGCCAGCAGTGTGGGGCTAGAGACCCAGTACTTC. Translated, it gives CASSVGLETQYF. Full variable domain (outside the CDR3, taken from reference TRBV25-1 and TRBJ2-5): EADIYQTPRYLVIGTGKKITLECSQTMGHDKMYWYQQDPGMELHLIHYSYGVNSTEKGDLSSESTVSRIRTEHFPLTLESARPSHTSQYLCASSVGLETQYFGPGTRLLVL.

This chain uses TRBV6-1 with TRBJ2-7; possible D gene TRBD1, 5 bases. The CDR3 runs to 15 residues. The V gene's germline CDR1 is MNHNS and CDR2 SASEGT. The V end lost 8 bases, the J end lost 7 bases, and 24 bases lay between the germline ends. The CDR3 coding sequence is TGTGCCAGCCCGGAGAACAGTCGCGAAAAGGGGGAGCAGTACTTC. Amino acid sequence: CASPENSREKGEQYF.

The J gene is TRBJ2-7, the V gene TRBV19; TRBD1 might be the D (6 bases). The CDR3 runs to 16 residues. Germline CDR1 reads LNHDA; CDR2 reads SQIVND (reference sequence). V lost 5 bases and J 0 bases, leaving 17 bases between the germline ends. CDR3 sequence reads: CASSGPGEQTSYEQYF. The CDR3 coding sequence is TGTGCCAGTAGTGGTCCAGGGGAACAAACCTCCTACGAGCAGTACTTC. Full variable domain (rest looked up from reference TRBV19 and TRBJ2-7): DGGITQSPKYLFRKEGQNVTLSCEQNLNHDAMYWYRQDPGQGLRLIYYSQIVNDFQKGDIAEGYSVSREKKESFPLTVTSAQKNPTAFYLCASSGPGEQTSYEQYFGPGTRLTVT.

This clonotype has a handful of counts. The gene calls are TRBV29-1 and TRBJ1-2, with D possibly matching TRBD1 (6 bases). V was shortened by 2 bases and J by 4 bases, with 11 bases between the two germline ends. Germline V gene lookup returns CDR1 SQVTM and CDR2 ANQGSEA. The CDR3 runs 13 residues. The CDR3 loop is CSVEYRVTYGYTF. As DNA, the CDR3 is TGCAGCGTTGAATACAGGGTTACCTATGGCTACACCTTC.

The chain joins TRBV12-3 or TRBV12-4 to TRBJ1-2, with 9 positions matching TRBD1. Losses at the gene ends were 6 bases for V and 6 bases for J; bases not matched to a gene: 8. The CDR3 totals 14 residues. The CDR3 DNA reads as TGTGCCAGCAGCATCCGGGACAGGGTGAATGGCTACACCTTC. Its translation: CASSIRDRVNGYTF.

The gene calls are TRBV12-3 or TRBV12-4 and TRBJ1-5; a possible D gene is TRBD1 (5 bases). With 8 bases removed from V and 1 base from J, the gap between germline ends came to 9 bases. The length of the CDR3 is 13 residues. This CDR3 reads CASSGESNQPQHF. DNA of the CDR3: TGTGCCAGCTCGGGGGAGAGCAATCAGCCCCAGCATTTT.

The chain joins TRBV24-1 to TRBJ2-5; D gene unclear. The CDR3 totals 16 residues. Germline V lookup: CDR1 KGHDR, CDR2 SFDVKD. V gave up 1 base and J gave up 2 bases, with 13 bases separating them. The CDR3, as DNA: TGTGCCACCAGTGATTTCCCCAGATCAGAGCAAGAGACCCAGTACTTC. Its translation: CATSDFPRSEQETQYF.

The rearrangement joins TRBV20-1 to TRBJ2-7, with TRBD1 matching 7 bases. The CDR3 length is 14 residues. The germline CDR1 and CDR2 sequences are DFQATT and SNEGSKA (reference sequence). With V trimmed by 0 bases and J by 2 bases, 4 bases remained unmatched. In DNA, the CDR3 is TGCAGTGCTAGAGATCCGACAGGGACCTACGAGCAGTACTTC. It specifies CSARDPTGTYEQYF.

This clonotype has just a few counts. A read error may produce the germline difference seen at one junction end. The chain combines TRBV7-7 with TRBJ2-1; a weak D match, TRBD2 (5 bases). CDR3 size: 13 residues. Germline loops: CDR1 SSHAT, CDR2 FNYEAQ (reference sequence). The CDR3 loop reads CASSLELRDEQFF. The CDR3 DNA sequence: TGTGCTAGCAGCTTAGAGTTGAGGGATGAGCAGTTCTTC. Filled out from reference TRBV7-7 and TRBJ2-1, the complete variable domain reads GAGVSQSPRYKVTKRGQDVTLRCDPISSHATLYWYQQALGQGPEFLTYFNYEAQPDKSGLPSDRFSAERPEGSISTLTIQRTEQRDSAMYRCASSLELRDEQFFGPGTRLTVL.

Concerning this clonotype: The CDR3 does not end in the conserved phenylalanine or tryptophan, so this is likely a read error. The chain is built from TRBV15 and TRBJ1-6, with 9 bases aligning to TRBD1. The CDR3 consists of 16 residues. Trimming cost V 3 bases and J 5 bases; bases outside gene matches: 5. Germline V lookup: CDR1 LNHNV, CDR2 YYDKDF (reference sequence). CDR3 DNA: TGTGCCACCAGCAGGAGGACAGGGGTCAATAATTCACCCCTCCACTAT. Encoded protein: CATSRRTGVNNSPLHY.